A selection of T cell receptor beta chains follows, all from one sample in a study of blood T cell repertoires in COVID-19. TCRdb's copy holds only in-frame clones and misses some; the assay was immunoSEQ multiplex PCR. There are over 40,000 clones in the sample; 91% occur only once, and just under 6.5% lies in the top ten. Sequenced material: peripheral blood. Source of these receptors: a man aged 65 to 79 with active COVID-19. Each CDR3 is given with its conserved first and last residue. The order of the fields is V gene, clone size, J gene, CDR3 protein. The size entry is marked missing in some rows and otherwise reads once, few, many or a size class.

>TRBV6-5|.|TRBJ2-1
CASSTRQGLSNEQFF
>TRBV30|.|TRBJ1-1
CAWDDSTEAFF
>TRBV6-5|.|TRBJ1-4
CASSTGERTNEKLFF
>TRBV14|.|TRBJ2-7
CASSPGGSNEQYF
>TRBV9|.|TRBJ2-1
CASSVGGGGPHNEQFF
>TRBV5-4|.|TRBJ2-4
CASSSSLGGISAKNIQYF
>TRBV28|.|TRBJ2-5
CAMGTLGETQYF
>TRBV7-3|.|TRBJ2-7
CASSQTGALNEQYF
>TRBV9|.|TRBJ1-2
CASSAEGGSSIYGYTF
>TRBV7-6|.|TRBJ2-3
CASSSTSGGARGTDTQYF
>TRBV7-2|.|TRBJ2-5
CASRFGGAGETQYF
>TRBV5-6|.|TRBJ1-3
CASSSDRVGGNTIYF
>TRBV19|few|TRBJ1-5
CASTQGAPGYSNQPQHF
>TRBV24-1|.|TRBJ2-3
CATGTGGQDTQYF
>TRBV5-1|.|TRBJ2-5
CASSLAVRETQYF
>TRBV19|few|TRBJ1-5
CASSISGNQPQHF
>TRBV9|.|TRBJ2-3
CASSAKAGGFADTQYF
>TRBV7-2|.|TRBJ2-3
CASSPPGQGGKYF
>TRBV5-6|once|TRBJ1-1
CASSGGSTEAFF
>TRBV11-2|.|TRBJ2-6
CASSRVISAGANVLTF
>TRBV7-9|.|TRBJ2-2
CASSDRDFGGELFF
>TRBV29-1|few|TRBJ1-6
CSVGLGSSYNSPLHF
>TRBV6-5|.|TRBJ1-3
CASRTQGSSGNTIYF
>TRBV5-1|.|TRBJ2-1
CASSLGGLAGYNEQFF
>TRBV14|.|TRBJ2-7
CASSHPDRTYEQYF
>TRBV6-5|once|TRBJ1-6
CASSYIGQGGNSPLHF
>TRBV4-1|.|TRBJ2-7
CASSLPPGRGSSYEQYF